This T cell receptor (beta chain) was sequenced during a study of a mutant IDH1 vaccine in newly diagnosed glioma. Study context: Patients, over weeks 1, 3, 5, 7, 11, 15, 19 and 23, received a total of eight vaccinations. Study conclusions and caveats: The study observed vaccine-induced immune responses in around 94% of patients.

Concerning this clone itself: Its antigen is as yet unknown.

The table came from immunoSEQ multiplex PCR; TCRdb's copy has only in-frame clones and leaves some out. Here the sample spans some 42,000 clones, about 75% being singletons. Germline CDR1 is GTSNPN and CDR2 is SVGIG (reference sequence). This CDR3 is 10 amino acids long. Time point in this sample: week 23, last vaccination. Each vaccine dose was 300 ug of mutant IDH1 20-mer peptide, with topical imiquimod. The specimen was PBMCs, collected from a glioma patient whose treatment included an IDH1 peptide vaccine. This receptor was taken from a man aged 45-65 years with glioma. V is TRBV30 and J is TRBJ1-5; D gene unclear. Written as DNA, the CDR3 is TGTGCGTGCGGGCTTCAGCCCCAGCATTTT. This translates into CACGLQPQHF.